This entry describes one TCR beta chain. The data derive from a study of patients and donors after allogeneic stem cell transplantation. In germline, CDR1 is SGHRS, CDR2 YFSETQ. This CDR3 spans 13 amino acids. Trimming cost V 0 bases and J 10 bases, with 11 bases left between them. TCRdb used MiXCR to reprocess the RT-PCR reads, holding one entry per CDR3 protein. The sample includes 390,000 or so distinct CDR3 sequences, roughly 16% of them seen just once. This clonotype was sampled from a human donor who was either an allogeneic HSCT recipient or a stem cell or donor lymphocyte infusion donor (not recorded which). It is not recorded whose cells these are; they may come from a transplant donor. Sequencing was carried out using blood, either unsorted or a sorted T cell fraction (not recorded which). This sequence joins TRBV5-1 and TRBJ2-1; weak D call: TRBD1 (5 bases). The chain's CDR3 is CASSLDSGPEQFF. The CDR3 region has the DNA TGCGCCAGCAGCTTGGACTCAGGGCCAGAGCAGTTCTTC. The whole variable domain, filled in from reference TRBV5-1 and TRBJ2-1, reads KAGVTQTPRYLIKTRGQQVTLSCSPISGHRSVSWYQQTPGQGLQFLFEYFSETQRNKGNFPGRFSGRQFSNSRSEMNVSTLELGDSALYLCASSLDSGPEQFFGPGTRLTVL.